This T cell receptor beta chain was obtained from a study of response to subunit inactivated influenza vaccine. Study-level findings and limits: Each seasonal influenza vaccination, the authors suggested, recruits few new T cells.

About this clonotype: The antigen is undetermined.

CDR1 is LGHNA, CDR2 YNFKEQ, per germline. V dropped 4 bases and J dropped 4 bases, with 13 bases sitting between them. This CDR3 comprises 14 residues. In TCRdb, the RT-PCR reads were re-called with MiXCR into one record per CDR3 protein. The data contain some 500,000 distinct CDR3 sequences, more than 15% of them singletons. The TCR comes from a man between 50 and 75 years old who received an inactivated influenza vaccine. The sample was CD4+ T cells sorted from PBMCs, taken about 23 months after vaccination. V is TRBV4-2 and J is TRBJ1-2, with D unresolved. The CDR3 loop is CASSPDRQLYGYTF. CDR3 bases: TGTGCCAGCAGCCCGGACCGGCAACTCTATGGCTACACCTTC.